A single sample is the source of the 21 T cell receptor beta chains below, sequenced in a study of blood T cell repertoires in COVID-19. Some clones are missing from TCRdb's copy, which holds only in-frame ones; the method was immunoSEQ multiplex PCR. The sample consists of under 200,000 clones, 86% of them appearing once. The sequencing sample was made of peripheral blood. The source is a man aged 45-65 years with active or convalescent COVID-19.

The J gene is TRBJ1-3, the V gene TRBV7-8; D unclear. The V end lost 3 bases, the J end lost 1 base, and 7 bases lay between the germline ends. CDR1 and CDR2 (germline): SGHVS, FQNEAQ. The length of the CDR3 is 14 residues. The CDR3 bases are TGTGCCAGCAGCTTTTCTGAGTCTGGAAACACCATATATTTT. This sequence encodes CASSFSESGNTIYF.

V and J are TRBV24-1 and TRBJ1-2; D may be TRBD1 (5 bases). V lost 10 bases to trimming and J lost 5 bases, with 13 bases between them. CDR1 is KGHDR, CDR2 SFDVKD, per germline. The CDR3 loop spans 12 amino acids. This chain's CDR3 is CATNAGGYGYTF. In DNA form, the CDR3 reads TGTGCCACGAACGCCGGGGGATATGGCTACACCTTC.

The chain joins TRBV27 to TRBJ1-6, with 7 bases lining up with TRBD1. The CDR3 loop spans 19 amino acids. Germline V gives CDR1 MNHEY, CDR2 SMNVEV (reference sequence). V trimming: 5 bases; J trimming: 4 bases; junction bases outside the gene matches: 17. The CDR3 is CASSPRDSKKRQYNSPLHF. In DNA form, the CDR3 reads TGTGCCAGCAGTCCCCGGGACAGCAAAAAACGCCAATATAATTCACCCCTCCACTTT.

The chain couples TRBV19 to TRBJ2-6, with 8 bases identical to TRBD1. CDR1 is LNHDA and CDR2 is SQIVND in the germline V gene (reference sequence). V gave up 6 bases and J gave up 1 base; unmatched junction bases: 8. The CDR3 is made up of 17 amino acids. In DNA, the CDR3 is TGTGCCAGTAGGTGGACAGGGTTAGGTTCTGGGGCCAACGTCCTGACTTTC. This encodes CASRWTGLGSGANVLTF.

The chain uses TRBV27 and TRBJ2-4; a weak D match, TRBD2 (6 bases). CDR3 length equals 14 residues. V gave up 5 bases and J gave up 6 bases, with 14 bases separating them. CDR1 is MNHEY and CDR2 is SMNVEV in the germline V gene (reference sequence). CDR3 loop: CASSMAVGGNIQYF. The CDR3 DNA is TGTGCCAGCAGTATGGCTGTGGGGGGAAACATTCAGTACTTC.

The chain joins TRBV19 to TRBJ1-5, with D tentatively TRBD1 (5 bases). Germline V gives CDR1 LNHDA, CDR2 SQIVND (reference sequence). V gave up 5 bases and J gave up 2 bases, with 10 bases separating them. This CDR3 region has 14 residues. CDR3 residues: CASSLLTGNQPQHF. The CDR3 DNA sequence: TGTGCCAGTAGTCTCCTGACAGGCAATCAGCCCCAGCATTTT. The complete variable domain, with remaining parts taken from reference TRBV19 and TRBJ1-5, reads DGGITQSPKYLFRKEGQNVTLSCEQNLNHDAMYWYRQDPGQGLRLIYYSQIVNDFQKGDIAEGYSVSREKKESFPLTVTSAQKNPTAFYLCASSLLTGNQPQHFGDGTRLSIL.

This sequence joins TRBV6-5 and TRBJ2-4, with D perhaps matching TRBD2 (6 bases). Trimming pared 0 bases from V and 1 base from J, leaving 10 bases between. The length of the CDR3 is 16 residues. Germline V gene sequence: CDR1 MNHEY, CDR2 SVGAGI. The CDR3 DNA sequence: TGTGCCAGCAGTTACTCTGCGGGAACGGCCAAAAACATTCAGTACTTC. Its protein product is CASSYSAGTAKNIQYF.

The chain joins TRBV9 to TRBJ1-1, with D perhaps TRBD1 (6 bases). The germline V and J ends were trimmed by 3 bases and 4 bases, with 28 bases remaining between them. This CDR3 contains 19 residues. Germline CDR1 reads SGDLS; CDR2 reads YYNGEE. This chain's CDR3 is CASSALDGGQGVVSTEAFF. The CDR3 DNA sequence: TGTGCCAGCAGCGCCCTAGATGGGGGACAAGGAGTCGTTAGCACTGAAGCTTTCTTT.

V gene TRBV10-3 combines with J gene TRBJ1-2; TRBD1 is a possible D gene (6 bases). Germline CDR1 reads ENHRY; CDR2 reads SYGVKD. V was pared by 4 bases and J by 8 bases, with 23 bases between. The length of the CDR3 is 16 residues. The CDR3 loop is CAISGLQGPNVLGYTF. The CDR3, as DNA: TGTGCCATCAGTGGCCTTCAGGGGCCGAACGTATTGGGCTACACCTTC.

This chain uses TRBV4-3 with TRBJ2-1; perhaps TRBD2 as D (5 bases). V was cut by 4 bases and J by 4 bases, with 11 bases left in between. The germline gives CDR1 LGHNA, CDR2 YSLEER. This CDR3 contains 14 residues. CDR3 nucleotide sequence: TGCGCCAGCAGCCCCTTAGGACTTTACAATGAGCAGTTCTTC. Its translation is CASSPLGLYNEQFF.

This rearrangement joins TRBV6-4 to TRBJ1-6; 8 bases line up with TRBD1. This CDR3 region has 15 residues. V was pared by 3 bases and J by 10 bases, with 8 bases of the junction left unmatched. The germline CDR1 and CDR2 sequences are MRHNA and SNTAGT. The chain's CDR3 is CASSEAGTGTSPLHF. DNA of the CDR3: TGTGCCAGCAGTGAAGCCGGGACAGGAACGTCACCCCTCCACTTT.

The chain couples TRBV11-1 to TRBJ2-7; 9 positions match TRBD1. CDR1 SGHAT and CDR2 FQDESV come from the germline V gene (reference sequence). Trimming at V came to 5 bases and at J to 3 bases, leaving 8 bases not matched to a gene. The CDR3 sequence is 15 residues long. The CDR3 DNA reads as TGTGCCAGCAGCCTTCCCGGGACAGGGCACTACGAGCAGTACTTC. Encoded protein: CASSLPGTGHYEQYF. The variable domain in full, completed from reference TRBV11-1 and TRBJ2-7, reads EAEVAQSPRYKITEKSQAVAFWCDPISGHATLYWYRQILGQGPELLVQFQDESVVDDSQLPKDRFSAERLKGVDSTLKIQPAELGDSAMYLCASSLPGTGHYEQYFGPGTRLTVT.

The CDR3 DNA reads TGTGCCAGCAGCCGCCTACAGGGGGGAGGAGAGACCCAGTACTTC. This codes for CASSRLQGGGETQYF. The J gene is TRBJ2-5, the V gene TRBV14; 8 bases are a match to TRBD1. Per germline, CDR1 SGHDN and CDR2 FVKESK. V shed 4 bases, J shed 4 bases, and the junction held 8 bases outside the gene matches. This CDR3 region has 15 residues. The full variable domain, rest sourced from reference TRBV14 and TRBJ2-5, is EAGVTQFPSHSVIEKGQTVTLRCDPISGHDNLYWYRRVMGKEIKFLLHFVKESKQDESGMPNNRFLAERTGGTYSTLKVQPAELEDSGVYFCASSRLQGGGETQYFGPGTRLLVL.

This chain joins TRBV9 and TRBJ2-5, with 7 bases matching TRBD1. The V gene end was trimmed by 2 bases and the J gene end by 3 bases; junction bases not matched to a gene: 4. The CDR3 extends over 14 amino acids. Per the germline V gene, CDR1 is SGDLS and CDR2 is YYNGEE. CDR3: CASSVYGTEETQYF. CDR3 DNA: TGTGCCAGCAGCGTTTACGGGACAGAAGAGACCCAGTACTTC.

The V and J genes are TRBV4-3 and TRBJ1-2; the match to TRBD1 covers 12 bases. Germline loops: CDR1 LGHNA, CDR2 YSLEER. V was clipped by 4 bases and J by 7 bases; unmatched bases: 7. This CDR3 has 15 amino acids. The CDR3 loop is CASSPSGQGASGYTF. For the CDR3, the DNA is TGCGCCAGCAGCCCATCGGGACAGGGGGCCTCTGGCTACACCTTC.

J is TRBJ1-4 and V is TRBV19, with D possibly TRBD1 on 6 matching bases. The CDR3 is 14 amino acids. Trimming took off 8 bases at V and 0 bases at J, with 10 bases between the two ends. Germline CDR1 is LNHDA and CDR2 is SQIVND (reference sequence). CDR3 sequence reads: CASRTVATNEKLFF. The CDR3 DNA reads TGTGCCAGTCGGACAGTCGCAACTAATGAAAAACTGTTTTTT.

V is TRBV5-6 and J is TRBJ2-1; perhaps TRBD1 as D (5 bases). Deletions cut 2 bases from V and 9 bases from J, with 12 bases between. CDR1 SGHDT and CDR2 YYEEEE come from the germline V gene. The CDR3 totals 13 residues. CDR3 sequence reads: CASSFYGAVEQFF. CDR3 in DNA: TGTGCCAGCAGCTTTTATGGGGCGGTTGAGCAGTTCTTC. Full variable domain (remainder filled in from reference TRBV5-6 and TRBJ2-1): DAGVTQSPTHLIKTRGQQVTLRCSPKSGHDTVSWYQQALGQGPQFIFQYYEEEERQRGNFPDRFSGHQFPNYSSELNVNALLLGDSALYLCASSFYGAVEQFFGPGTRLTVL.

The chain employs TRBV5-1 and TRBJ2-3, with 10 positions matching TRBD2. Germline V gene sequence: CDR1 SGHRS, CDR2 YFSETQ. V shed 4 bases, J shed 1 base, and the junction held 6 bases outside the gene matches. The CDR3 extends over 16 amino acids. The CDR3 is CASSKSGGGRTDTQYF. In nucleotides, the CDR3 is TGCGCCAGCAGCAAAAGCGGGGGGGGCCGCACAGATACGCAGTATTTT.

This rearrangement joins TRBV15 to TRBJ2-2; 11 positions match TRBD1. After removal of 3 bases from V and 7 bases from J, the junction contained 10 bases not matched to a gene. The germline CDR1 and CDR2 sequences are LNHNV and YYDKDF (reference sequence). CDR3 size: 17 residues. The CDR3 here is CATSRGRTGGQDGELFF. In DNA, the CDR3 is TGTGCCACCAGCAGGGGACGGACAGGGGGCCAGGACGGGGAGCTGTTTTTT.

CDR3: CASSLTSDNEQFF. The CDR3 nucleotides are TGTGCCAGCAGCCTGACTAGCGATAATGAGCAGTTCTTC. The chain uses TRBV7-3 and TRBJ2-1, with 8 nucleotides matching TRBD2. The CDR3 consists of 13 residues. V was pared by 5 bases and J by 7 bases, with 4 bases of the junction left unmatched. Germline V gene data show CDR1 as SGHTA and CDR2 as FQGTGA.

V usage is TRBV18 and J usage is TRBJ2-1, with 8 bases identical to TRBD2. This CDR3 contains 14 residues. Germline assignment: CDR1 KGHSH and CDR2 LQKENI. Trimming removed 3 bases from V and 8 bases from J; junction bases left unmatched: 6. This CDR3 reads CASSPRTAGDEQFF. CDR3 bases: TGTGCCAGCTCACCTCGGACAGCGGGGGATGAGCAGTTCTTC.